Presented here are 15 T cell receptor beta chains from one specimen sequenced in a study of blood T cells in healthy people across ages. Combining a sample-barcoded 5' primer with a J-beta primer mix, a second PCR ran for roughly 7 to 12 cycles. A single record per CDR3 protein comes from TCRdb applying MiXCR to the 5' RACE reads. The data show over 500,000 distinct CDR3 sequences, with roughly a quarter seen just once and under 4.5% held by the top ten. Another study also made use of these data, one on T cells of mothers and their children.

The sequencing sample was made of blood. The origin of the receptors is a boy aged 2 to 9 in good health.

The J gene is TRBJ1-6, the V gene TRBV7-9; D unclear. The germline CDR1 and CDR2 sequences are SEHNR and FQNEAQ (reference sequence). V lost 6 bases, J lost 5 bases, and 11 bases lay in between. The CDR3 loop spans 14 amino acids. The CDR3, as DNA: TGTGCCAGCAGGCTCCCGGGCCATAATTCACCCCTCCACTTT. As protein: CASRLPGHNSPLHF. Drawing the rest from reference TRBV7-9 and TRBJ1-6, the complete variable domain is DTGVSQNPRHKITKRGQNVTFRCDPISEHNRLYWYRQTLGQGPEFLTYFQNEAQLEKSRLLSDRFSAERPKGSFSTLEIQRTEQGDSAMYLCASRLPGHNSPLHFGNGTRLTVT.

Here the CDR3 DNA reads TGCGCCAGCAGCTTGGGGTCGGCTCGGGGCCAAGAGACCCAGTACTTC. Protein: CASSLGSARGQETQYF. V gene TRBV5-1 combines with J gene TRBJ2-5, with a tentative D call TRBD2 (5 bases). The V gene lost 0 bases and the J gene lost 1 base, with 13 bases spanning the gap. Germline CDR1 is SGHRS and CDR2 is YFSETQ. This CDR3 contains 16 residues. The full variable domain, in which reference TRBV5-1 and TRBJ2-5 provide the parts outside the CDR3, is KAGVTQTPRYLIKTRGQQVTLSCSPISGHRSVSWYQQTPGQGLQFLFEYFSETQRNKGNFPGRFSGRQFSNSRSEMNVSTLELGDSALYLCASSLGSARGQETQYFGPGTRLLVL.

Only a few counts were recorded for this clonotype. The rearrangement uses TRBV29-1 and TRBJ2-5; 10 nucleotides align to TRBD2. From germline, CDR1 is SQVTM and CDR2 ANQGSEA. The CDR3 spans 13 residues. J was trimmed by 2 bases and V by 5 bases; bases with no gene match: 2. CDR3 amino acids: CSVWTSGQETQYF. CDR3 nucleotide sequence: TGCAGCGTTTGGACTAGCGGACAAGAGACCCAGTACTTC.

The chain recombines TRBV15 with TRBJ1-6, with D possibly matching TRBD1 (6 bases). Germline CDR1 is LNHNV and CDR2 is YYDKDF (reference sequence). With 5 bases removed from V and 10 bases from J, the gap between germline ends came to 15 bases. CDR3 size: 14 residues. The CDR3 DNA reads as TGTGCCACCAGCCCAAAGACAGGCACCTCACCCCTCCACTTT. This translates into CATSPKTGTSPLHF.

This clonotype was observed a handful of times. This CDR3 fails to terminate in the conserved phenylalanine or tryptophan, so it likely reflects a read error. The chain employs TRBV25-1 and TRBJ2-5; D not resolved. The J call is uncertain, as TRBJ2-7 better fits the DNA end. This CDR3 region has 13 residues. Germline CDR1 reads MGHDK; CDR2 reads SYGVNS. The CDR3 DNA is TGTGCCAGCTCCTCTTCAAGAAGCTACGAGCAGTACCTC. As protein: CASSSSRSYEQYL.

This sequence joins TRBV12-3 or TRBV12-4 and TRBJ2-2; tentatively, D is TRBD2 (5 bases). Trimming shortened V by 2 bases and J by 1 base, and 11 bases separated the two germline ends. The CDR3 runs to 16 residues. The CDR3 protein is CASSLSASGNTGELFF. The CDR3 DNA follows: TGTGCCAGCAGTTTAAGTGCGAGCGGGAACACCGGGGAGCTGTTTTTT.

The table lists this clonotype with a few counts. The chain couples TRBV6-5 to TRBJ2-6; TRBD1 matches 9 bases. The trim removed 0 bases at V and 3 bases at J, leaving 12 bases unmatched. This CDR3 is 20 amino acids long. Germline V gives CDR1 MNHEY, CDR2 SVGAGI. As DNA, the CDR3 is TGTGCCAGCAGTTACTCATTCGGGACAGGGACTATTAGTGGGGCCAACGTCCTGACTTTC. Encoded protein: CASSYSFGTGTISGANVLTF.

The rearrangement joins TRBV29-1 to TRBJ2-1; D unresolved. Germline assignment: CDR1 SQVTM and CDR2 ANQGSEA. The CDR3 totals 18 residues. Between the trimmed V and J ends, which lost 1 base and 3 bases, there was a span of 22 bases. CDR3 residues: CSVEALNTDQVYYNEQFF. The DNA for the CDR3 is TGCAGCGTTGAAGCCCTTAACACTGACCAAGTTTACTACAATGAGCAGTTCTTC.

The chain employs TRBV12-3 or TRBV12-4 and TRBJ2-2; D not resolved. V was cut by 3 bases and J by 4 bases, with 9 bases left in between. This CDR3 comprises 14 residues. The CDR3, as DNA: TGTGCCAGCAGTTTTCAAGACCCCACCGGGGAGCTGTTTTTT. It yields the protein CASSFQDPTGELFF.

This rearrangement joins TRBV7-9 to TRBJ1-5, with a possible D match to TRBD1 (5 bases). CDR1 is SEHNR, CDR2 FQNEAQ, per germline (reference sequence). The CDR3 extends over 15 amino acids. V shed 1 base and J shed 5 bases, with 12 bases lying between them. The CDR3 DNA follows: TGTGCCAGCAGCTTAGGTGGCAGGGCGTATCAGCCCCAGCATTTT. This sequence encodes CASSLGGRAYQPQHF.

The table lists this clonotype with a few counts. V usage is TRBV29-1 and J usage is TRBJ1-1; D not certain. The CDR3 runs to 11 residues. CDR1 and CDR2 (germline): SQVTM, ANQGSEA. Trimming took off 4 bases at V and 6 bases at J, with 9 bases between the two ends. The DNA of the CDR3 is TGCAGCGTTGGAGGTCTCGCTGAAGCTTTCTTT. Translation: CSVGGLAEAFF.

The rearrangement joins TRBV3-1 to TRBJ1-2, with a tentative D call TRBD1 (5 bases). Deletions cut 3 bases from V and 8 bases from J, with 13 bases between. CDR1 and CDR2 (germline): LGHDT, YNNKEL (reference sequence). This CDR3 has 13 amino acids. The CDR3 protein is CASSHLEGLGYTF. CDR3 nucleotide sequence: TGTGCCAGCAGCCATTTGGAGGGGCTCGGCTACACCTTC.

Only a few counts were recorded for this clonotype. The rearrangement joins TRBV29-1 to TRBJ1-5; 9 positions agree with TRBD1. The ends lost 6 bases at V and 1 base at J; junction bases unmatched: 4. The CDR3 has 14 amino acids. Germline values: CDR1 SQVTM, CDR2 ANQGSEA. In DNA form, the CDR3 reads TGCAGCGTCAAGACAGGGGGGAGCAATCAGCCCCAGCATTTT. It translates to CSVKTGGSNQPQHF.

V gene TRBV2 combines with J gene TRBJ1-3; D not resolved. V lost 8 bases and J 4 bases, leaving 12 bases between the germline ends. CDR1 and CDR2 from the germline V gene are SNHLY and FYNNEI. This CDR3 comprises 13 residues. The CDR3 protein is CASPSGEGNTIYF. The CDR3 region has the DNA TGTGCCAGCCCCTCTGGGGAAGGAAACACCATATATTTT.

Remarks on this clonotype: A read error may account for a junction end that differs from germline. This chain links TRBV20-1 with TRBJ2-7; a possible D gene is TRBD2 (6 bases). Germline CDR1 is DFQATT and CDR2 is SNEGSKA (reference sequence). This CDR3 is 13 amino acids long. The CDR3 region has the DNA TGCAGTACTAGGGTTGCAGGAGCTAGCGAGCAGCACTTC. Translated, it gives CSTRVAGASEQHF.